These 6 T cell receptor beta chains share one sample of origin, sequenced in a study of control samples from healthy donors and cancer patients. Data came from immunoSEQ multiplex PCR; TCRdb stores just in-frame clones and leaves some out. The sample has roughly 120,000 clones; about 95% are singletons. Sequences were obtained from blood. These TCRs come from a man aged 30-40 years in good health.

J is TRBJ2-2 and V is TRBV2, with TRBD1 matching 8 bases. V lost 7 bases and J lost 0; bases outside the gene matches: 4. Per germline, CDR1 SNHLY and CDR2 FYNNEI. This CDR3 is 15 amino acids long. The CDR3 region is CASTGTGPNTGELFF. DNA of the CDR3: TGTGCCAGCACCGGGACAGGACCGAACACCGGGGAGCTGTTTTTT.

The V and J genes are TRBV5-1 and TRBJ1-5; perhaps TRBD1 as D (5 bases). This CDR3 region has 15 residues. Germline CDR1 and CDR2: SGHRS and YFSETQ. Trimming took 0 bases from V and 4 from J, leaving 11 bases between them. The CDR3 sequence: CASSLVGDSNQPQHF. DNA for the CDR3: TGCGCCAGCAGCTTGGTCGGGGACTCGAATCAGCCCCAGCATTTT.

V usage is TRBV4-1 and J usage is TRBJ1-5, with TRBD1 as a possible D gene (5 bases). V was pared by 5 bases and J by 6 bases, with 20 bases between. The CDR3 is made up of 16 amino acids. Germline V gene sequence: CDR1 MGHRA, CDR2 YSYEKL. CDR3 loop: CASSGGVGKGGQPQHF. DNA of the CDR3: TGCGCCAGCAGCGGAGGGGTAGGGAAAGGAGGTCAGCCCCAGCATTTT.

This chain joins TRBV12-5 and TRBJ2-2, with a weak D call TRBD1 (6 bases). Germline CDR1 LGHNT, CDR2 FRNRAP. V dropped 6 bases and J dropped 0 bases, with 11 bases sitting between them. The CDR3 consists of 15 residues. The CDR3: CASGKDSPNTGELFF. The CDR3, as DNA: TGTGCTAGTGGAAAGGACAGTCCGAACACCGGGGAGCTGTTTTTT. Full variable domain (remainder filled in from reference TRBV12-5 and TRBJ2-2): DARVTQTPRHKVTEMGQEVTMRCQPILGHNTVFWYRQTMMQGLELLAYFRNRAPLDDSGMPKDRFSAEMPDATLATLKIQPSEPRDSAVYFCASGKDSPNTGELFFGEGSRLTVL.

This clone has just one count. V gene TRBV5-8 combines with J gene TRBJ1-5; no clear D. CDR3 size: 13 residues. CDR1 and CDR2 from the germline V gene are SGHTS and YDEGEE. V lost 1 base, J lost 2 bases, and 4 bases lay in between. The CDR3 sequence is CASSLWGNQPQHF. The CDR3 DNA sequence: TGTGCCAGCAGCTTGTGGGGCAATCAGCCCCAGCATTTT.

The V gene is TRBV13, the J gene TRBJ2-1, with TRBD2 identical over 7 bases. Germline CDR1 reads PRHDT; CDR2 reads FYEKMQ (reference sequence). This CDR3 is built from 14 residues. V shed 2 bases and J 5 bases; nucleotides not matched to a gene: 3. This CDR3 reads CASSLRLADNEQFF. CDR3 bases: TGTGCCAGCAGCTTACGCCTAGCGGACAATGAGCAGTTCTTC.